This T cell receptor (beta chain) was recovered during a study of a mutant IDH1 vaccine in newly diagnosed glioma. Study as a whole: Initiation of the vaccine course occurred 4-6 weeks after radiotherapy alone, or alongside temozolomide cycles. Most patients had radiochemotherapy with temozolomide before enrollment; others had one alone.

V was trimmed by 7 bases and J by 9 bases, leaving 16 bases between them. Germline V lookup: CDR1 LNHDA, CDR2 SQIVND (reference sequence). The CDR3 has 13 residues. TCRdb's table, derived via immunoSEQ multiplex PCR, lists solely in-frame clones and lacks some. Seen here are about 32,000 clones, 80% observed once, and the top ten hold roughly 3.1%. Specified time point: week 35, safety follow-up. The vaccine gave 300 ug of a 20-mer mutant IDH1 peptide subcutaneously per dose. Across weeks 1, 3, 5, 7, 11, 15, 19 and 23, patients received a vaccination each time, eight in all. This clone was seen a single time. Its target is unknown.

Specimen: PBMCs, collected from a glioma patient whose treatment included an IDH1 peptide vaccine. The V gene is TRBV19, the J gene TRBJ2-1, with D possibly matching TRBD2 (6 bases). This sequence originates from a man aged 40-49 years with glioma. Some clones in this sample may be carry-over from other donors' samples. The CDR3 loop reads CASIAGRRGEQFF. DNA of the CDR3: TGTGCCAGTATCGCGGGTCGGCGGGGTGAGCAGTTCTTC.